This T cell receptor beta chain was recovered during a study of cytomegalovirus exposure and HLA in healthy donors (dated by TCRdb to about 2017). Regarding the study in general: A later analysis indicated that the 120 validation repertoires were generated on the platform also employed for the 670 or so repertoires of the first cohort. The aim of the study was to test whether cataloging public T cell receptors could identify signatures of past pathogen exposure. Along with the approximately 700-subject first cohort, a separate validation cohort of around 120 different subjects was used. The study combined high-throughput TCR immunosequencing, statistical association of individual TCRs with disease status, and machine learning to predict cytomegalovirus infection status. The investigation overall reported the following: It was suggested by the authors that the approach could potentially be generalized to other disease states and immunological phenotypes. Most TCR sequences were observed very rarely across donors, whereas some public TCRs were present in many individuals. In both the original and validation cohorts, the classifier was reported to diagnose cytomegalovirus status with high specificity and sensitivity. A later analysis found that TCRs clustered in the first cohort also tended to co-occur in the 120 validation repertoires, with 94% of cluster scores above 0. A total of 150 to 200 TCR beta chains were listed by the study as associated with cytomegalovirus. A few of the identified cytomegalovirus-associated TCR beta chains were confirmed in vitro to be specific for cytomegalovirus antigens. A later analysis lacked HLA typing for the validation cohort, so it scored co-occurrence in that cohort across all 110 or so repertoires.

Reading the germline V gene gives CDR1 SNHLY and CDR2 FYNNEI. The CDR3 goes from the cysteine to the phenylalanine over 16 residues. Kept here is only the CDR3 DNA, which spans 48 bases and is read in frame from base 1. Unmatched junction bases come to 10, with V trimmed by 4 bases and J by 5 bases. The donors were included in the validation cohort of approximately 120 subjects, a group kept apart from the approximately 700-subject first cohort. Regarding this clone: No antigen is known for it. The sample holds no much larger clone one base away, and base qualities are not on file.

The library relied on the immunoSEQ multiplex PCR assay. In the original analysis: To diagnose cytomegalovirus status from the catalog of TCR beta chain sequences, a statistical classification framework was built. The clones in this table, taken by TCRdb from immuneACCESS, are in-frame only. Not every clone is retained; where verified, under half of the shortfall comes from an unresolved V gene, and the cause of the rest is unknown. V and J calls and clone size follow that table, whereas D and trimming were derived from the DNA. The sample includes 150,000 to 200,000 clones, with around 85% observed a single time. Approximately 15% of the sample is held by the ten biggest clonotypes.

The sequenced material came from PBMCs. This clonotype originated in a man younger than 35 in good health and CMV-seropositive. The chain employs TRBV2 and TRBJ2-3; TRBD2 matches 9 bases in the middle. The nucleotides read TGTGCCAGCAGTGTAGGGAGCGGGGGGCCGGGAGATACGCAGTATTTT. This yields the protein CASSVGSGGPGDTQYF.